This entry lists 2 T cell receptor beta chains sequenced from one sample in a study of blood T cell repertoires in COVID-19. Clones were sequenced by immunoSEQ multiplex PCR, and TCRdb holds only the in-frame ones, with some missing. Here the sample spans 300,000 to 400,000 clones, 85% to 90% being singletons. Sequenced input: peripheral blood. The receptors come from a young woman with COVID-19, enrolled during active disease.

Regarding this clone: Other DNA sequences of this sample code for an identical CDR3. The V and J genes are TRBV19 and TRBJ2-1, with TRBD2 matching over 11 bases. Looked up from germline, CDR1 is LNHDA and CDR2 is SQIVND (reference sequence). The V segment lost 5 bases and the J segment 3 bases; nucleotides outside the gene matches: 3. CDR3 length: 15 residues. The CDR3 nucleotides are TGTGCCAGTAGTTCGGGACTAGCGGACTACAATGAGCAGTTCTTC. Amino acid sequence: CASSSGLADYNEQFF.

The V gene is TRBV3-1 (or the pseudogene TRBV3-2), the J gene TRBJ2-6, with D perhaps matching TRBD1 (6 bases). The CDR3 length is 16 residues. Trimming pared 3 bases from V and 9 bases from J, leaving 18 bases between. Germline V gene data show CDR1 as LGHDT and CDR2 as YNNKEL (reference sequence). This CDR3 reads CASSQSQGFQGNVLTF. CDR3 sequence (DNA): TGTGCCAGCAGCCAGTCACAGGGTTTCCAGGGCAACGTCCTGACTTTC.